The clone carrying this T cell receptor (beta chain) has only a few counts. Unique molecular identifiers were present on the cDNA, which also gained a universal primer site by template switching. TCRdb re-derived calls from the 5' RACE reads in MiXCR, one entry per CDR3 protein. The sample includes some 900,000 distinct CDR3 sequences, approximately 13% seen only once; the top ten take around 1.5%. Healthy Caucasians were all of the donors. The CDR3 is 19 residues long. Germline V gene data show CDR1 as SGHTA and CDR2 as FQGTGA. Trimming took 0 bases from V and 0 from J, leaving 15 bases between them. These data originate in a study of identical twins. A further study also used this sample, focusing on yellow fever vaccine responses in identical twins.

V is TRBV7-3 and J is TRBJ2-6; D might be TRBD1 (7 bases). The sequence was obtained from a woman aged 18-30 years in good health. The sequenced sample consisted of PBMCs. The CDR3, as DNA: TGTGCCAGCAGCTTAACCGGCGGGACAGCTTCCTCTGGGGCCAACGTCCTGACTTTC. Translating it yields CASSLTGGTASSGANVLTF. Full variable domain (remainder filled in from reference TRBV7-3 and TRBJ2-6): GAGVSQTPSNKVTEKGKYVELRCDPISGHTALYWYRQSLGQGPEFLIYFQGTGAADDSGLPNDRFFAVRPEGSVSTLKIQRTERGDSAVYLCASSLTGGTASSGANVLTFGAGSRLTVL.